This T cell receptor (beta chain) derives from a study of T cells in tuberculosis. Study in general: IGRA-negative adolescents, IGRA-positive adolescents with latent tuberculosis and adults with active tuberculosis formed this South African cohort.

Only in-frame clones appear in the TCRdb table, and some are missing; sequencing was by immunoSEQ multiplex PCR. The sample contains approximately 31,000 clones, around 95% of which appear only once. Points on this clone: What it binds is unknown.

Unsorted cryopreserved PBMC were sequenced, averaging about 93,000 T cells per clinical donor. Findings of the study overall: Smaller distances to GMM-specific TCRs suggested their expansion in active tuberculosis. Active tuberculosis patients had shorter CDR3-alpha; the beta difference was nonsignificant.

Input material: PBMCs. The TCR comes from a donor between 5 and 29 years old with latent tuberculosis or without tuberculosis infection.

The CDR3 bases are TGCGCCAGCAGGCCAAGATTTGGAGAGACTGGAAACACCATATATTTT. Translation gives CASRPRFGETGNTIYF. The chain uses TRBV4-1 and TRBJ1-3; D remains unclear. CDR1 and CDR2 (germline): MGHRA, YSYEKL. CDR3 size: 16 residues. Trimming shortened V by 6 bases and J by 2 bases, and 17 bases separated the two germline ends.